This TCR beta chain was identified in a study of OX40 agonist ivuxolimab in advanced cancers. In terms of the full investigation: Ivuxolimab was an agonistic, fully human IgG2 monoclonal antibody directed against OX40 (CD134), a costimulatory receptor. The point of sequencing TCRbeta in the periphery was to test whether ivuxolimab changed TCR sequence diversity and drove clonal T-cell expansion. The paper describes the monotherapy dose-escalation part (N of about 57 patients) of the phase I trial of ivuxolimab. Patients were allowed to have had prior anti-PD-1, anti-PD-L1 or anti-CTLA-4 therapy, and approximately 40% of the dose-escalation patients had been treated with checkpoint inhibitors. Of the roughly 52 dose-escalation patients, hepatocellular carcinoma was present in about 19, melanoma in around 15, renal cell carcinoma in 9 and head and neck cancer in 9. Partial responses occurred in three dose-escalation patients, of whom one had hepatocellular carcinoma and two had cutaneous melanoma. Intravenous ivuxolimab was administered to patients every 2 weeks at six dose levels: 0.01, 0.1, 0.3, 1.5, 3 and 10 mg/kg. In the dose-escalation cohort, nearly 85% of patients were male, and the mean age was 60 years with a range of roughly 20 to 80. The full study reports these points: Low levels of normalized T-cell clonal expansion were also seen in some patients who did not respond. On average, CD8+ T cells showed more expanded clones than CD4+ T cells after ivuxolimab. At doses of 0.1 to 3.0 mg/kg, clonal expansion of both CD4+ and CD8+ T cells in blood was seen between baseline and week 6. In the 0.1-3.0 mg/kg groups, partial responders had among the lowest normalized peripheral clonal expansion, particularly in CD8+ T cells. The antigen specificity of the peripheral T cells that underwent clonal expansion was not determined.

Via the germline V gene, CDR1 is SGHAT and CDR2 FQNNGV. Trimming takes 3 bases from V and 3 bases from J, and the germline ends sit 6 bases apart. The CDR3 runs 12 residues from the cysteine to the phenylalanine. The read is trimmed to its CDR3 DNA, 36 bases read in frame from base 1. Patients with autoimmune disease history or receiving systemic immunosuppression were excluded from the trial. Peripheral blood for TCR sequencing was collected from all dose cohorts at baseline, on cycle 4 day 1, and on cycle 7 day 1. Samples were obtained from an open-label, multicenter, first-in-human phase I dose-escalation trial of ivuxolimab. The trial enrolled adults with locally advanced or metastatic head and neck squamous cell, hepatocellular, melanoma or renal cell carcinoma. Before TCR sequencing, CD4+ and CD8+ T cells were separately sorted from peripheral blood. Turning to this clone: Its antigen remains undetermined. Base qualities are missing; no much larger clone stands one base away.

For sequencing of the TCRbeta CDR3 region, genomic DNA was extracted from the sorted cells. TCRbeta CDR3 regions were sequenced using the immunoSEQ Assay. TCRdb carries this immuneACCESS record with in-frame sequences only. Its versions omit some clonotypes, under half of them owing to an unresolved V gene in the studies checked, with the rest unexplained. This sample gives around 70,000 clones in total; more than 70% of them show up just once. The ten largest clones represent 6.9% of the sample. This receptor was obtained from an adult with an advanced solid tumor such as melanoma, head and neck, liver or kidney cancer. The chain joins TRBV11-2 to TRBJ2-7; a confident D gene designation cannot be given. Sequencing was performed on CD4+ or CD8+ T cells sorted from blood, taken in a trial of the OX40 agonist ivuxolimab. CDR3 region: CASSLNHYEQYF. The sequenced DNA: TGTGCCAGCAGCTTGAACCACTACGAGCAGTACTTC.